The clone carrying this T cell receptor (beta chain) has a single count. Antigen: not known. This sample is drawn from a study of early T cells in non-severe SARS-CoV-2 infection. Study context: Chains stayed unpaired after sequencing of bulk RNA from unsorted whole blood. Whole-study findings and limits: The matching step, a VDJdb search, favored anti-spike CD8 responses and missed private and CD4 specificities.

With 1 base removed from V and 5 bases from J, the gap between germline ends came to 11 bases. This CDR3 contains 15 residues. Germline V lookup: CDR1 LGHDT, CDR2 YNNKEL (reference sequence). Unique molecular identifier tags were affixed to discrete cDNA molecules. TCRdb processed the 5' RACE reads anew with MiXCR; each CDR3 protein has one entry. In the table there are about 81,000 distinct CDR3 sequences, less than 8% of which are singletons. What was sequenced was whole blood. The chain employs TRBV3-1 and TRBJ2-2; no clear D. This TCR came from an adult who was a healthcare worker with PCR-confirmed SARS-CoV-2 infection or an uninfected control (not recorded which). CDR3 nucleotide sequence: TGTGCCAGCAGCCAAGGCGTAGGTTATACCGGGGAGCTGTTTTTT. It codes for CASSQGVGYTGELFF. Combining the CDR3 with reference TRBV3-1 and TRBJ2-2 gives the whole variable domain DTAVSQTPKYLVTQMGNDKSIKCEQNLGHDTMYWYKQDSKKFLKIMFSYNNKELIINETVPNRFSPKSPDKAHLNLHINSLELGDSAVYFCASSQGVGYTGELFFGEGSRLTVL.